This T cell receptor beta chain is from a study of T cells in Graves' hyperthyroidism and ophthalmopathy. Diagnoses were made from clinical symptoms, serum measures (thyroxine and TRAb), thyroid ultrasound and orbital computed tomography. The V gene end was trimmed by 3 bases and the J gene end by 4 bases; junction bases not matched to a gene: 9. The CDR3 is 16 amino acids. CDR1 is ENHRY and CDR2 is SYGVKD in the germline V gene. Regions amplified from RNA transcripts were the TCR beta CDR3 regions. Carried out on the TCR CDR3, a first-round RT-PCR used the HTBI primer set. TCRdb independently ran MiXCR on the multiplex PCR reads; one entry per CDR3 protein. The repertoire consists of roughly 650,000 distinct CDR3 sequences, with approximately 15% occurring once and the leading ten covering under 3.5%.

The sequencing input was blood. The chain recombines TRBV10-3 with TRBJ2-5; the match to TRBD2 covers 9 bases. The TCR sequence derives from a woman aged 40 to 55 with Graves' ophthalmopathy. CDR3 region: CAISDSVAGEGETQYF. The CDR3, as DNA: TGTGCCATCAGTGATTCCGTAGCGGGAGAGGGAGAGACCCAGTACTTC.